This TCR beta chain is drawn from a study of CD8 T cells in ankylosing spondylitis. This clonotype has only a few counts. The antigen remains unidentified. With molecular barcodes, quantitative 5'-RACE was used to make the TCR beta libraries. A single record per CDR3 protein comes from TCRdb applying MiXCR to the 5' RACE reads. The repertoire has some 840,000 distinct CDR3 sequences, over 9.5% of them found once; the top ten carry 0.51%. Whole-study results and caveats: Certain motif variants had earlier appeared in reactive arthritis synovial fluid and blood. There was a TCR beta motif, made of several highly homologous variants, that appeared characteristic of ankylosing spondylitis blood. Disease-linked clones had a CD8+ phenotype and relatively low frequency in peripheral blood. Significantly higher representation of disease-linked clones was reported for matched ankylosing spondylitis synovial fluid.

Germline loops: CDR1 MNHEY, CDR2 SMNVEV (reference sequence). The length of the CDR3 is 18 residues. V lost 6 bases to trimming and J lost 0 bases; unmatched junction nucleotides: 7. This sequence joins TRBV27 and TRBJ2-2; 13 nucleotides align to TRBD2. Sequenced sample: blood, either unsorted or a sorted T cell fraction (not recorded which). This clonotype originated in a male donor with ankylosing spondylitis. The CDR3 loop reads CASSRLAGGTTNTGELFF. CDR3 coding DNA: TGTGCCAGCAGCCGACTAGCGGGAGGCACTACGAACACCGGGGAGCTGTTTTTT.